A single T cell receptor (beta chain) is shown here with its context. This sample stems from a study of T cell changes during pregnancy in multiple sclerosis. The CDR3 consists of 13 residues. The germline V gene encodes CDR1 SGHTA and CDR2 FQGNSA. Trimming shortened V by 5 bases and J by 1 base, and 8 bases separated the two germline ends. Using immunoSEQ multiplex PCR, the repertoire was profiled, and TCRdb retains in-frame clones only, with some absent. Counted here are around 48,000 clones, around 90% occurring once; the ten biggest clones make up 0.95% to 1.5%. The rearrangement uses TRBV7-2 and TRBJ1-1, with D unclear. Sequences were derived from CD4+ T cells from peripheral blood mononuclear cells, sampled in the second trimester of pregnancy. The clonotype was recovered from a female donor with multiple sclerosis, enrolled in a pregnancy study. As DNA, the CDR3 is TGTGCCAGCAGCCCAGGCGCGAACACTGAAGCTTTCTTT. Residues: CASSPGANTEAFF.